The 3 T cell receptor beta chains listed next were all sequenced from one sample in a study of glioma-infiltrating T cells. Amplification of TCR alpha and beta CDR3 regions from RNA used iRepertoire nested multiplex PCR. MiXCR, applied by TCRdb to the multiplex PCR reads, yields one record per CDR3 protein. Of under 150,000 distinct CDR3 sequences listed, under 30% were seen once; the top ten hold under 35%. Sequencing input: glioma tissue, nonneoplastic brain tissue, or PBMCs (not recorded which). Receptors originate from a human donor with low-grade glioma or glioblastoma, undergoing nonglioma brain surgery, or in good health (not recorded which).

This clonotype was picked up many times. This chain links TRBV6-1 with TRBJ2-1; a weak D match, TRBD2 (5 bases). Germline V gives CDR1 MNHNS, CDR2 SASEGT. The CDR3 loop spans 15 amino acids. Between the trimmed V and J ends, which lost 7 bases and 0 bases, there was a span of 13 bases. Written as DNA, the CDR3 is TGTGCCAGCACCATGGACTCGAGCTCCTACAATGAGCAGTTCTTC. It translates to CASTMDSSSYNEQFF.

Only a few counts were recorded for this clonotype. V usage is TRBV10-2 and J usage is TRBJ1-6; TRBD1 aligns across 8 bases. Germline values: CDR1 WSHSY, CDR2 SAAADI. The CDR3 covers 16 residues. Trimming took 6 bases from V and 3 from J; bases not matched to a gene: 7. The CDR3: CASRSSGTGYNSPLHF. In DNA, the CDR3 is TGCGCCAGCAGGAGCTCCGGGACAGGCTATAATTCACCCCTCCACTTT.

Turning to this clonotype: Given a much more abundant clone one base away, this may be a read error. This chain links TRBV27 with TRBJ2-1; 9 nucleotides agree with TRBD1. CDR3 length: 16 residues. Germline V gene sequence: CDR1 MNHEY, CDR2 SMNVEV (reference sequence). The V and J ends lost 5 bases and 5 bases, in that order; junction bases with no gene match: 10. The CDR3 coding sequence is TGTGCCAGCAGTAATCCCGGACAGGGGTGGAACAATGAGCAGTTCTTC. Translating gives CASSNPGQGWNNEQFF.